One sample yielded the 22 T cell receptor beta chains listed below, sequenced in a study of Ad26.COV2.S vaccination and SARS-CoV-2 variants. Treatment in this sample: 19 received Ad26.COV2.S at low or high dose, single or two shots; several received placebo; per-sample allocation not given. Sampling happened 63 days after the first vaccine or placebo injection. Method: immunoSEQ multiplex PCR; TCRdb's copy keeps in-frame clones and lacks some. The table lists hundreds of thousands of clones, roughly 90% of them singletons, with approximately 1.5% in the top ten. Material: peripheral blood, obtained in a trial of Ad26.COV2.S vaccine versus placebo. Source of these receptors: a person between 18 and 60 years old who received the Ad26.COV2.S COVID-19 vaccine or a placebo.

The chain uses TRBV6-2 or TRBV6-3 and TRBJ2-5; 8 bases map to TRBD2. V was pared by 5 bases and J by 5 bases, with 10 bases of the junction left unmatched. The CDR3 is 15 amino acids. In germline, CDR1 is MNHEY, CDR2 SVGEGT. CDR3 sequence (DNA): TGTGCCAGCAGTGCGGGGGGCCCCACGTGGGAGACCCAGTACTTC. This encodes CASSAGGPTWETQYF.

The CDR3 region is CAWAQGPLTQYF. CDR3 nucleotide sequence: TGTGCCTGGGCGCAGGGCCCTCTGACCCAGTACTTC. The V gene is TRBV30, the J gene TRBJ2-5, with TRBD1 as a possible D gene (5 bases). Germline V gene sequence: CDR1 GTSNPN, CDR2 SVGIG (reference sequence). The CDR3 is 12 residues long. V shed 5 bases and J shed 7 bases, with 14 bases lying between them. The complete variable domain, with remaining parts taken from reference TRBV30 and TRBJ2-5, reads SQTIHQWPATLVQPVGSPLSLECTVEGTSNPNLYWYRQAAGRGLQLLFYSVGIGQISSEVPQNLSASRPQDRQFILSSKKLLLSDSGFYLCAWAQGPLTQYFGPGTRLLVL.

This sequence joins TRBV6-1 and TRBJ2-7, with a tentative D call TRBD1 (5 bases). There are 14 residues in the CDR3. Trimming shortened V by 1 base and J by 4 bases, and 11 bases separated the two germline ends. CDR1 and CDR2 (germline): MNHNS, SASEGT. Written as DNA, the CDR3 is TGTGCCAGCAGTGAAGGGGCAGGGCCTTACGAGCAGTACTTC. Protein: CASSEGAGPYEQYF.

On this clone itself: Other DNA variants within this sample encode the same CDR3. The J gene is TRBJ1-5, the V gene TRBV6-5, with a tentative D call TRBD1 (5 bases). CDR1 is MNHEY and CDR2 is SVGAGI in the germline V gene. CDR3 length equals 15 residues. The V end was cut by 0 bases, the J end by 1 base, with 7 bases between. The CDR3 loop reads CASSYSGDSNQPQHF. Written as DNA, the CDR3 is TGTGCCAGCAGTTACTCGGGGGACAGCAATCAGCCCCAGCATTTT.

The V call is TRBV5-4, the J call TRBJ2-1, with D perhaps TRBD2 (6 bases). V lost 0 bases and J 8 bases, leaving 15 bases between the germline ends. Germline CDR1 reads SGHNT; CDR2 reads YYREEE (reference sequence). The CDR3 contains 15 residues. The CDR3 loop reads CASSLAAEGGDEQFF. CDR3 sequence (DNA): TGTGCCAGCAGCTTGGCAGCGGAGGGTGGGGATGAGCAGTTCTTC.

The chain employs TRBV30 and TRBJ2-1; D perhaps matches TRBD2 (6 bases). This CDR3 is built from 14 residues. Germline CDR1 GTSNPN, CDR2 SVGIG (reference sequence). The germline V and J ends were trimmed by 4 bases and 5 bases, with 15 bases remaining between them. CDR3 sequence: CAWNGLREDNEQFF. DNA of the CDR3: TGTGCCTGGAACGGTTTAAGGGAGGACAATGAGCAGTTCTTC.

The chain is built from TRBV12-3 or TRBV12-4 and TRBJ2-2; D possibly corresponds to TRBD1 (5 bases). This CDR3 has 13 residues. Trimming cost V 5 bases and J 6 bases, with 10 bases left between them. For the CDR3, the DNA is TGTGCCAGCAGTCCCAGGGTGTCCGGGGAGCTGTTTTTT. Amino acid sequence: CASSPRVSGELFF.

The rearrangement joins TRBV7-2 to TRBJ2-7; 9 bases match TRBD1. The CDR3 totals 14 residues. After removal of 6 bases from V and 6 bases from J, the junction contained 9 bases not matched to a gene. Germline CDR1 and CDR2: SGHTA and FQGNSA. In DNA, the CDR3 is TGTGCCAGCAGTCGTTCGGGACAGGGTGGCGAGCAGTACTTC. This sequence encodes CASSRSGQGGEQYF.

The J gene is TRBJ2-2, the V gene TRBV10-3, with 9 bases lining up with TRBD1. The CDR3 sequence is 17 residues long. CDR1 and CDR2 (germline): ENHRY, SYGVKD. V was clipped by 6 bases and J by 5 bases; unmatched bases: 13. The CDR3 nucleotides are TGTGCCATCAGAAACTCTCCGGACAGGGGAGGGACCGGGGAGCTGTTTTTT. Translated, it gives CAIRNSPDRGGTGELFF.

The V and J genes are TRBV9 and TRBJ2-2; no clear D. The CDR3 loop spans 14 amino acids. Per the germline V gene, CDR1 is SGDLS and CDR2 is YYNGEE. The germline V and J ends were trimmed by 0 bases and 1 base, with 4 bases remaining between them. The CDR3 DNA is TGTGCCAGCAGCGTAGAACAGAACACCGGGGAGCTGTTTTTT. Translation gives CASSVEQNTGELFF.

V usage is TRBV3-1 (or the pseudogene TRBV3-2) and J usage is TRBJ2-1, with 10 bases matching TRBD2. The CDR3 is 16 residues long. The ends lost 3 bases at V and 4 bases at J; junction bases unmatched: 6. Germline V gene sequence: CDR1 LGHDT, CDR2 YNNKEL (reference sequence). CDR3 in amino acids: CASSQEAGGGYNEQFF. CDR3 sequence (DNA): TGTGCCAGCAGCCAGGAAGCGGGAGGGGGGTACAATGAGCAGTTCTTC.

This chain joins TRBV19 and TRBJ1-5; D gene unclear. Germline loops: CDR1 LNHDA, CDR2 SQIVND (reference sequence). The germline V and J ends were trimmed by 7 bases and 0 bases, with 19 bases remaining between them. CDR3 length: 17 residues. The chain's CDR3 is CASTVLSGTTSNQPQHF. The CDR3, as DNA: TGTGCCAGTACCGTTCTCAGTGGCACCACTAGCAATCAGCCCCAGCATTTT.

This clone showed up just a few times. The CDR3 protein is CASSPSRGGNSPLHF. CDR3 in DNA: TGTGCCAGCAGTCCGTCGCGGGGCGGGAATTCACCCCTCCACTTT. This chain connects TRBV27 to TRBJ1-6, with a weak D call TRBD1 (5 bases). The CDR3 is 15 amino acids. Deletions cut 5 bases from V and 7 bases from J, with 15 bases between. CDR1 is MNHEY, CDR2 SMNVEV, per germline (reference sequence).

The chain joins TRBV7-8 to TRBJ2-3, with D uncertain. The CDR3 consists of 14 residues. V lost 6 bases and J lost 4, with 14 bases in between. CDR1 is SGHVS and CDR2 is FQNEAQ in the germline V gene. CDR3 in amino acids: CASSNPGRPDTQYF. The CDR3 nucleotides are TGTGCCAGCAGTAACCCGGGTAGGCCAGATACGCAGTATTTT.

The CDR3 region is CASTPRGGTNTEAFF. The DNA of the CDR3 is TGTGCCAGCACCCCCCGGGGCGGGACGAACACTGAAGCTTTCTTT. This chain links TRBV6-5 with TRBJ1-1; a weak D match, TRBD1 (5 bases). The CDR3 length is 15 residues. Germline lookup yields CDR1 MNHEY and CDR2 SVGAGI. Trimming took off 7 bases at V and 1 base at J, with 16 bases between the two ends.

The chain carries TRBV5-1 and TRBJ2-7, with D uncertain. V lost 0 bases to trimming and J lost 3 bases, with 16 bases between them. Germline loops: CDR1 SGHRS, CDR2 YFSETQ. The CDR3 is 16 amino acids. Here the CDR3 reads CASSLVSAPKNYEQYF. CDR3 nucleotides: TGCGCCAGCAGCTTGGTATCAGCCCCTAAGAACTACGAGCAGTACTTC.

V gene TRBV7-2 combines with J gene TRBJ2-7, with no clear D. Germline loops: CDR1 SGHTA, CDR2 FQGNSA. The germline V and J ends were trimmed by 1 base and 4 bases, with 5 bases remaining between them. CDR3 size: 12 residues. The CDR3 reads CASSLERYEQYF. The CDR3 DNA follows: TGTGCCAGCAGCTTAGAGAGGTACGAGCAGTACTTC.

The rearrangement joins TRBV6-2 or TRBV6-3 to TRBJ2-3, with TRBD2 matching 8 bases. V gave up 0 bases and J gave up 8 bases; unmatched junction bases: 16. Germline lookup yields CDR1 MNHEY and CDR2 SVGEGT. The CDR3 is made up of 18 amino acids. This CDR3 reads CASSYSIFPRGGQVTQYF. DNA for the CDR3: TGTGCCAGCAGTTACTCGATCTTCCCCCGGGGGGGCCAGGTTACGCAGTATTTT.

The genes are TRBV19 and TRBJ2-7; 10 nucleotides agree with TRBD2. V shed 5 bases, J shed 6 bases, and the junction held 4 bases outside the gene matches. In germline, CDR1 is LNHDA, CDR2 SQIVND (reference sequence). The CDR3 runs 13 residues. CDR3 sequence reads: CASSGGLALEQYF. The CDR3 DNA follows: TGTGCCAGTAGTGGGGGACTAGCGCTCGAGCAGTACTTC.

The chain links TRBV7-2 to TRBJ1-4; a weak D match, TRBD1 (6 bases). This CDR3 comprises 14 residues. The germline V and J ends were trimmed by 1 base and 4 bases, with 7 bases remaining between them. The germline CDR1 and CDR2 sequences are SGHTA and FQGNSA. The CDR3 DNA is TGTGCCAGCAGCTTAGACAGGGTTAATGAAAAACTGTTTTTT. It codes for CASSLDRVNEKLFF.

V is TRBV6-5 and J is TRBJ1-6, with 8 positions matching TRBD1. The junction had 7 bases not matched to a gene; V was cut back by 0 bases and J by 9 bases. The length of the CDR3 is 16 residues. CDR1 is MNHEY and CDR2 is SVGAGI in the germline V gene. CDR3 bases: TGTGCCAGCAGTTACTCACGGACAGGGTCTTTTTCACCCCTCCACTTT. It translates to CASSYSRTGSFSPLHF.

The chain combines TRBV18 with TRBJ2-7, with TRBD2 identical over 10 bases. The trim removed 1 base at V and 7 bases at J, leaving 16 bases unmatched. Germline CDR1 and CDR2: KGHSH and LQKENI. CDR3 size: 18 residues. The CDR3 protein is CASSPLGTSGTSAKEQYF. The CDR3 DNA reads TGTGCCAGCTCACCACTGGGGACATCCGGGACTAGCGCGAAAGAGCAGTACTTC.